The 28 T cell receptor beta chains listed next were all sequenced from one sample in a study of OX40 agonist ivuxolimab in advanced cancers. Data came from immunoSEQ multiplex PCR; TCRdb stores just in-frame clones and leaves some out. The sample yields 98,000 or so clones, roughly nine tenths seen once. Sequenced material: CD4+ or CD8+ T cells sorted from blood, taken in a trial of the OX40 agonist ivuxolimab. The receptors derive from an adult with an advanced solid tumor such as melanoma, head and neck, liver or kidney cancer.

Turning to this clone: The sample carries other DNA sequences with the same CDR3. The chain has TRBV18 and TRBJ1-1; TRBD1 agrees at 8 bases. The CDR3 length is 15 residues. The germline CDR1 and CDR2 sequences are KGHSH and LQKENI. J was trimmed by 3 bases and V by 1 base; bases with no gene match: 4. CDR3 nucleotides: TGTGCCAGCTCACCACGGACAGGGTGGGACACTGAAGCTTTCTTT. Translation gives CASSPRTGWDTEAFF.

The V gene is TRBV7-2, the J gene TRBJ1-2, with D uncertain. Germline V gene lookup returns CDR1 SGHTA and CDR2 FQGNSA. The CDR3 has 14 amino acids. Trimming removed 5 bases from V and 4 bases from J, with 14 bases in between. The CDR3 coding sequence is TGTGCCAGCAGCCCCTCACGGAGGTTCTATGGCTACACCTTC. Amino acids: CASSPSRRFYGYTF.

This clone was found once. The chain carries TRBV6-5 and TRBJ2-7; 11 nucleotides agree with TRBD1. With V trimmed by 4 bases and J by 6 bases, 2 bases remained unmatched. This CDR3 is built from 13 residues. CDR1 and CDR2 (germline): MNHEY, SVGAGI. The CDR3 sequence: CASSFGTGGEQYV. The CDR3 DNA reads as TGTGCCAGCAGTTTTGGGACAGGGGGCGAGCAGTACGTC.

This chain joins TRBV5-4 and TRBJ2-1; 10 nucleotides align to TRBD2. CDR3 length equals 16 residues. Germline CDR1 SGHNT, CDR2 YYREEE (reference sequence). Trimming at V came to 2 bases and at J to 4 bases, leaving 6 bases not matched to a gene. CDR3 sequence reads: CASSLSVSGGYNEQFF. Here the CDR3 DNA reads TGTGCCAGCAGCTTAAGCGTTAGCGGGGGGTACAATGAGCAGTTCTTC.

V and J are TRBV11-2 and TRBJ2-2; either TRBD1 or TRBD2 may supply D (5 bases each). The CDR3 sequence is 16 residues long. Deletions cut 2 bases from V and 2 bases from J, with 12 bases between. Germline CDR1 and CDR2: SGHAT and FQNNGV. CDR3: CASSLRSGRNTGELFF. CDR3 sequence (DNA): TGTGCCAGCAGCTTAAGGTCAGGGAGAAACACCGGGGAGCTGTTTTTT.

The CDR3 loop is CSVDLTEAFF. Here the CDR3 DNA reads TGCAGCGTTGACCTCACTGAAGCTTTCTTT. The V gene is TRBV29-1, the J gene TRBJ1-1; D is ambiguous. This CDR3 is 10 amino acids long. The ends were cut back, 3 bases at V and 4 bases at J, with 3 bases in the middle. CDR1 and CDR2 from the germline V gene are SQVTM and ANQGSEA.

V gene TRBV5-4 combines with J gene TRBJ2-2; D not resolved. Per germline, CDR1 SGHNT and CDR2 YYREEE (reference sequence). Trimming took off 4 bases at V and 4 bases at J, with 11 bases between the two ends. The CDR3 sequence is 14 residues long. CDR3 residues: CASSPFSGTGELFF. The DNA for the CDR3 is TGTGCCAGCAGCCCTTTCAGTGGCACCGGGGAGCTGTTTTTT.

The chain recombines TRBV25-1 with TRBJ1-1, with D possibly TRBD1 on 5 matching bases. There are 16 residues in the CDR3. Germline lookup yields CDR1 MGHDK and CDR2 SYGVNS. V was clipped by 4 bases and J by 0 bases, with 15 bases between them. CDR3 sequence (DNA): TGTGCCAGCAGTGTATCGGGCGCAGGGATGAACACTGAAGCTTTCTTT. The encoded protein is CASSVSGAGMNTEAFF.

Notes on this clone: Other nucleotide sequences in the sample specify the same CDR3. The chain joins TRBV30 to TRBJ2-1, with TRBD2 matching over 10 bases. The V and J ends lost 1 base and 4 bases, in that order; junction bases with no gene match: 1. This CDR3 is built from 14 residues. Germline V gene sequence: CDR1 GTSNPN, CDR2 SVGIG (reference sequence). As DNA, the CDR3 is TGTGCCTGGAGTGGACTAGCGGGTTACAATGAGCAGTTCTTC. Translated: CAWSGLAGYNEQFF.

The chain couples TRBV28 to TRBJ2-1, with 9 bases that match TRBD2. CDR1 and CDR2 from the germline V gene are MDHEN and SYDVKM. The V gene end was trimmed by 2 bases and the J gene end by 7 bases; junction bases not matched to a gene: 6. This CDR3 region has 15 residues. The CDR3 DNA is TGTGCCAGCAGTTTAGGGTCTAGCGGGAAGAATGAGCAGTTCTTC. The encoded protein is CASSLGSSGKNEQFF.

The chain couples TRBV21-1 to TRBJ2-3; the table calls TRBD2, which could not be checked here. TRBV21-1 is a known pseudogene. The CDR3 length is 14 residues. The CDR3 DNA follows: TGTGCCAGCAGCAAAGTTGAGGGCACAGATACGCAGTATTTT. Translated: CASSKVEGTDTQYF.

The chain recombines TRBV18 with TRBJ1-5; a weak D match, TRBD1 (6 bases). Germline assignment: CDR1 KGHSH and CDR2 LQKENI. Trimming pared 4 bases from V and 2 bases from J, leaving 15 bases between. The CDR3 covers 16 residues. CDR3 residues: CASSQQGSIGNQPQHF. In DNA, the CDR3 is TGTGCCAGCTCACAACAGGGTTCGATAGGCAATCAGCCCCAGCATTTT. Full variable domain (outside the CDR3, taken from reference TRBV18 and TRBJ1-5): NAGVMQNPRHLVRRRGQEARLRCSPMKGHSHVYWYRQLPEEGLKFMVYLQKENIIDESGMPKERFSAEFPKEGPSILRIQQVVRGDSAAYFCASSQQGSIGNQPQHFGDGTRLSIL.

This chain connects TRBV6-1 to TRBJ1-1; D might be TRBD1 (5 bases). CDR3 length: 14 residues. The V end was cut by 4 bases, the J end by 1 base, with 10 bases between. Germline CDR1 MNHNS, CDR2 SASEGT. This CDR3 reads CASSGDRSNTEAFF. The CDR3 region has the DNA TGTGCCAGCAGTGGGGACCGGTCGAACACTGAAGCTTTCTTT.

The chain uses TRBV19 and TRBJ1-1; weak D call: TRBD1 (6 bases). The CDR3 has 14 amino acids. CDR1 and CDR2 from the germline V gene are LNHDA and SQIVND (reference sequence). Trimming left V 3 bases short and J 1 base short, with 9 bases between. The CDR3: CASSIAGENTEAFF. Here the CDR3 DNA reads TGTGCCAGTAGTATTGCAGGGGAGAACACTGAAGCTTTCTTT.

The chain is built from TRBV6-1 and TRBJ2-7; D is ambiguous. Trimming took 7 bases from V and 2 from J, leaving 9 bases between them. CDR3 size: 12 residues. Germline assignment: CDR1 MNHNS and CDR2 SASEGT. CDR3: CASTPPTYEQYF. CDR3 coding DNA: TGTGCCAGCACGCCCCCGACCTACGAGCAGTACTTC.

For the CDR3, the DNA is TGCGCCAGCAGCCCCGGTGGGCTGACAGCAAATCAGCCCCAGCATTTT. It encodes CASSPGGLTANQPQHF. This sequence joins TRBV5-1 and TRBJ1-5, with D possibly TRBD1 on 5 matching bases. Trimming took 4 bases from V and 4 from J, leaving 18 bases between them. Per the germline V gene, CDR1 is SGHRS and CDR2 is YFSETQ. This CDR3 is 16 amino acids long.

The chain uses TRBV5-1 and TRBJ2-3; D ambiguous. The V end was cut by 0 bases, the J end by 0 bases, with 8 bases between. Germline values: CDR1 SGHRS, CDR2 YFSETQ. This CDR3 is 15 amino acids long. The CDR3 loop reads CASSLALESTDTQYF. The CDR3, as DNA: TGCGCCAGCAGCTTGGCCCTAGAAAGCACAGATACGCAGTATTTT.

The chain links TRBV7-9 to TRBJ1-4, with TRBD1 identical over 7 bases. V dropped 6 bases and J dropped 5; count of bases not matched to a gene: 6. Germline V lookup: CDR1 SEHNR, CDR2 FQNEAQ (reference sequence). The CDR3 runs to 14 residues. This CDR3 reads CASRPGQLNEKLFF. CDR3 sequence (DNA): TGTGCCAGCAGGCCGGGACAGCTGAATGAAAAACTGTTTTTT. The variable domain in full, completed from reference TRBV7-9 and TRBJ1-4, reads DTGVSQNPRHKITKRGQNVTFRCDPISEHNRLYWYRQTLGQGPEFLTYFQNEAQLEKSRLLSDRFSAERPKGSFSTLEIQRTEQGDSAMYLCASRPGQLNEKLFFGSGTQLSVL.

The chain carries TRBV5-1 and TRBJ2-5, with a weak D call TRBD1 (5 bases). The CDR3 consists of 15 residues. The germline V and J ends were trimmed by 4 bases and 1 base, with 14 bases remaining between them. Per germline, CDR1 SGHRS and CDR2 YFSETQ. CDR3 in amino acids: CASSPGGAAQETQYF. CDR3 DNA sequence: TGCGCCAGCAGCCCGGGTGGGGCAGCCCAAGAGACCCAGTACTTC.

CDR3 sequence reads: CASSLWAGGVEKLFF. CDR3 DNA sequence: TGTGCCAGCAGCTTATGGGCAGGGGGAGTCGAAAAACTGTTTTTT. The chain combines TRBV7-9 with TRBJ1-4; 7 nucleotides line up with TRBD1. V lost 2 bases, J lost 8 bases, and 8 bases stayed unmatched. Germline CDR1 SEHNR, CDR2 FQNEAQ (reference sequence). This CDR3 region has 15 residues. The full variable domain, with the rest looked up from reference TRBV7-9 and TRBJ1-4, is DTGVSQNPRHKITKRGQNVTFRCDPISEHNRLYWYRQTLGQGPEFLTYFQNEAQLEKSRLLSDRFSAERPKGSFSTLEIQRTEQGDSAMYLCASSLWAGGVEKLFFGSGTQLSVL.

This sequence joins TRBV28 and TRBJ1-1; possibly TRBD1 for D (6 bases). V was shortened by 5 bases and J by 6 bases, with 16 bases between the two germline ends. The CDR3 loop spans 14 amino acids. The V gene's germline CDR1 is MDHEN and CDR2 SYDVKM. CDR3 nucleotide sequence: TGTGCCAGCAGTGGGGGGGCCCTATTCTCTGAAGCTTTCTTT. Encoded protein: CASSGGALFSEAFF. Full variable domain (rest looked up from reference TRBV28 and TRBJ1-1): DVKVTQSSRYLVKRTGEKVFLECVQDMDHENMFWYRQDPGLGLRLIYFSYDVKMKEKGDIPEGYSVSREKKERFSLILESASTNQTSMYLCASSGGALFSEAFFGQGTRLTVV.

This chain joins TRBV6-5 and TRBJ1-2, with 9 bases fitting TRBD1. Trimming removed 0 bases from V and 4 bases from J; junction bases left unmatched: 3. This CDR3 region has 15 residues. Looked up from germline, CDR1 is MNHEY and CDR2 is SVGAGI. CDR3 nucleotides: TGTGCCAGCAGTTACTCGGGACAGGGTGTCTATGGCTACACCTTC. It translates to CASSYSGQGVYGYTF.

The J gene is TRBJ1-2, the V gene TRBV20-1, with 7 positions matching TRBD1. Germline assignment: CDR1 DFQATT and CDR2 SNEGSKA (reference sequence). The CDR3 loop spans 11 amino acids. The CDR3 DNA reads TGCAGCGAACAGGGGAACTATGGCTACACCTTC. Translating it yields CSEQGNYGYTF.

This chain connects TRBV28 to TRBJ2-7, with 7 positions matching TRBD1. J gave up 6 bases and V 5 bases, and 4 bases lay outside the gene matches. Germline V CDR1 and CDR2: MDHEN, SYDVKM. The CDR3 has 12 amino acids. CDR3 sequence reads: CASSRQGSEQYV. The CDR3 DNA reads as TGTGCCAGCAGTAGACAGGGTTCCGAGCAGTACGTC.

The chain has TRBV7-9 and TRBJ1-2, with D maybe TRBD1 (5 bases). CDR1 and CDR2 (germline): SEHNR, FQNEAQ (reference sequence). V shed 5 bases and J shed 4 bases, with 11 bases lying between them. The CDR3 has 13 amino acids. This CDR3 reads CASSPRGAYGYTF. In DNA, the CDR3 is TGTGCCAGCAGCCCCCGCGGGGCCTATGGCTACACCTTC.

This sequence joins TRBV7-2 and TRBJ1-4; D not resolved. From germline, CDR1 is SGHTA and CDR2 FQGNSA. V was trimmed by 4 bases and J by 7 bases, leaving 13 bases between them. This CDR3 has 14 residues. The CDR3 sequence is CASSYPWAREKLFF. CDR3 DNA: TGTGCCAGCAGCTATCCTTGGGCACGTGAAAAACTGTTTTTT.

CDR3 sequence: CASSGESGLVWFF. CDR3 nucleotide sequence: TGTGCCAGTAGTGGGGAGTCCGGACTGGTATGGTTCTTC. V usage is TRBV19 and J usage is TRBJ2-1; D is perhaps TRBD2 (5 bases). Trimming removed 5 bases at V and 15 bases at J, with 20 bases between. Germline-derived CDR1 and CDR2 are LNHDA and SQIVND (reference sequence). This CDR3 contains 13 residues.

The CDR3 reads CASSPRGKGEKLFF. The CDR3 DNA reads TGTGCCAGCTCACCGAGGGGAAAGGGCGAAAAACTGTTTTTT. The rearrangement links TRBV18 to TRBJ1-4, with D perhaps matching TRBD1 (5 bases). The V end lost 3 bases, the J end lost 8 bases, and 13 bases lay between the germline ends. CDR1 is KGHSH, CDR2 LQKENI, per germline. The CDR3 spans 14 residues.